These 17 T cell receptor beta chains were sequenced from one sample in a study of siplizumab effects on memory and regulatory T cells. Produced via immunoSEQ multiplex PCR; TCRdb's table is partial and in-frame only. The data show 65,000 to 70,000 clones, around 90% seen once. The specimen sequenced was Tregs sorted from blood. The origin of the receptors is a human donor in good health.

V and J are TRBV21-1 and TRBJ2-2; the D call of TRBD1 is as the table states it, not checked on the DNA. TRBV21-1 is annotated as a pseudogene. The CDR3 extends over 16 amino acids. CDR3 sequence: CASHPTDRLNTGELFF. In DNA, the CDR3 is TGTGCCAGCCACCCGACCGACAGGTTGAACACCGGGGAGCTGTTTTTT.

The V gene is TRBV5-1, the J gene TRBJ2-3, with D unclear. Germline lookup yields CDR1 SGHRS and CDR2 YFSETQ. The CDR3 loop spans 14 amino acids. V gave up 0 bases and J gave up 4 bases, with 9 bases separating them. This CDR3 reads CASSLGTNADTQYF. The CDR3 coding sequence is TGCGCCAGCAGCTTGGGGACGAACGCAGATACGCAGTATTTT.

CDR3: CASRGTGNYGYTF. Written as DNA, the CDR3 is TGTGCCAGCCGAGGGACAGGGAACTATGGCTACACCTTC. V and J are TRBV6-5 and TRBJ1-2; 9 bases fit TRBD1. From germline, CDR1 is MNHEY and CDR2 SVGAGI. This CDR3 has 13 residues. V lost 8 bases to trimming and J lost 2 bases; unmatched junction nucleotides: 3.

The CDR3 is CASSQERGGQYF. DNA of the CDR3: TGTGCCAGCAGCCAAGAACGGGGCGGGCAGTACTTC. The rearrangement joins TRBV14 to TRBJ2-7; D possibly matches TRBD1 or TRBD2 (5 bases each). Germline CDR1 is SGHDN and CDR2 is FVKESK. The CDR3 runs 12 residues. V lost 0 bases, J lost 9 bases, and 9 bases lay in between.

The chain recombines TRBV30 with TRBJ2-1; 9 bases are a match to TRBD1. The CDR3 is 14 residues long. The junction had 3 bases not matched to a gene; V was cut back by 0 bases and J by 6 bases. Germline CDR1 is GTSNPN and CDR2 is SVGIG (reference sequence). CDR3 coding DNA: TGTGCCTGGAGTGTGACAGGGGGGGTCAATGAGCAGTTCTTC. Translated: CAWSVTGGVNEQFF.

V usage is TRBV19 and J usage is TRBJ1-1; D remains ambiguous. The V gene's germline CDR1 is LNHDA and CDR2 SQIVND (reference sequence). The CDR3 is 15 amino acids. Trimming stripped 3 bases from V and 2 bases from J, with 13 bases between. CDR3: CASSIRSGINTEAFF. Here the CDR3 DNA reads TGTGCCAGTAGTATTCGGTCCGGAATTAACACTGAAGCTTTCTTT.

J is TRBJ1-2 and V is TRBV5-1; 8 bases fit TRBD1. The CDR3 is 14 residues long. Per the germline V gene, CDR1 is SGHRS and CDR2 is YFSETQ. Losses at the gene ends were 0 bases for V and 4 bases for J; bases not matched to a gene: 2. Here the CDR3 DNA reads TGCGCCAGCAGCTTGGGAGACAGGGGCTATGGCTACACCTTC. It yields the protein CASSLGDRGYGYTF.

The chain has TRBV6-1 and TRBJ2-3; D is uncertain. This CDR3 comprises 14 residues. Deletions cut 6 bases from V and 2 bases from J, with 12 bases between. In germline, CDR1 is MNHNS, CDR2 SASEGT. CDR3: CASSRPLDTDTQYF. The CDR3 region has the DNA TGTGCCAGCAGCCGGCCCCTAGACACAGATACGCAGTATTTT.

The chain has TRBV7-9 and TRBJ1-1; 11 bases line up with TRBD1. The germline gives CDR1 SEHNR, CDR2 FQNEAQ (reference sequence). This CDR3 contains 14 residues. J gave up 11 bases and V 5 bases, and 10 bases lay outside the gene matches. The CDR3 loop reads CASSLIGTGGSAFF. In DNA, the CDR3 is TGTGCCAGCAGCCTAATCGGGACAGGGGGTTCGGCTTTCTTT.

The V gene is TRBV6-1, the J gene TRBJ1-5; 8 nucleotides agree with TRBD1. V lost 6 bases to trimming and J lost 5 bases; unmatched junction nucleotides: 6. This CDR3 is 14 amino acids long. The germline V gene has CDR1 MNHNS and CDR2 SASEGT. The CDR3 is CASSRDRRYQPQHF. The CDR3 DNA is TGTGCCAGCAGCCGGGACAGGAGATATCAGCCCCAGCATTTT.

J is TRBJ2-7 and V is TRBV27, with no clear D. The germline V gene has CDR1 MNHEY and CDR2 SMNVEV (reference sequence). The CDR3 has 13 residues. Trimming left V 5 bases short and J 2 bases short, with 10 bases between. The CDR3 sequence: CASSPRRTYEQYF. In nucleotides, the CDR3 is TGTGCCAGCAGTCCCCGGCGGACCTACGAGCAGTACTTC.

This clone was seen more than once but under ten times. The CDR3 loop is CASSYSASGRSDTQYF. The CDR3 DNA is TGTGCCAGCAGTTACTCGGCTAGCGGGAGATCAGATACGCAGTATTTT. The chain is built from TRBV6-5 and TRBJ2-3; 10 nucleotides line up with TRBD2. There are 16 residues in the CDR3. Germline CDR1 MNHEY, CDR2 SVGAGI. Trimming took 0 bases from V and 4 from J; bases not matched to a gene: 4.

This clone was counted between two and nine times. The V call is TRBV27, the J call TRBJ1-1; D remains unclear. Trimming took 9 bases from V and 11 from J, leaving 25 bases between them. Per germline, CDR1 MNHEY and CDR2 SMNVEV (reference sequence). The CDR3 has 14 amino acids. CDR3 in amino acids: CASLGGNRRVGAFF. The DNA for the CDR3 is TGTGCCAGTCTTGGCGGGAACCGGCGAGTGGGGGCTTTCTTT.

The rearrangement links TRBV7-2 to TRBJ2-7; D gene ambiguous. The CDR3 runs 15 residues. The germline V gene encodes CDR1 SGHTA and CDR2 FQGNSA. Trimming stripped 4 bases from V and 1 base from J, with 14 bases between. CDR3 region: CASSSGPSLSYEQYF. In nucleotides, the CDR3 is TGTGCCAGCAGCTCCGGTCCTTCACTATCCTACGAGCAGTACTTC.

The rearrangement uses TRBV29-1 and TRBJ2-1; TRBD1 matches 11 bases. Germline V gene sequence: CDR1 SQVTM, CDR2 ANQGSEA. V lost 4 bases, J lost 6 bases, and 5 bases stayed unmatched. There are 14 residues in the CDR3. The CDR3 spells CSVGKGTGGNEQFF. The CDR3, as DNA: TGCAGCGTTGGAAAAGGGACAGGGGGCAATGAGCAGTTCTTC.

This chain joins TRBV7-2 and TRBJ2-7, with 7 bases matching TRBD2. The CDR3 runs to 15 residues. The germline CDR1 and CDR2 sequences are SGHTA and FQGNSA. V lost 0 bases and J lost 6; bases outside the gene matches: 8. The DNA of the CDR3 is TGTGCCAGCAGCTTAGCGAGACCTAGCGGTGCCGAGCAGTACTTC. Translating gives CASSLARPSGAEQYF.

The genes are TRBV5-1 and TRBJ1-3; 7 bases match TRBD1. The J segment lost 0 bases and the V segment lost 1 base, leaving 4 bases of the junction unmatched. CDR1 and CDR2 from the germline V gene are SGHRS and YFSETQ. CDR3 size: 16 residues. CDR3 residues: CASSLSGGFSGNTIYF. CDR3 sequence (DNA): TGCGCCAGCAGCTTGTCAGGGGGATTCTCTGGAAACACCATATATTTT.